The 28 T cell receptor beta chains listed next were all sequenced from one sample in a study of PD-1 blockade in classical Hodgkin lymphoma. Here immunoSEQ multiplex PCR was the method, and the copy in TCRdb shows in-frame clones only, minus some. The data contain roughly 16,000 clones, roughly nine tenths of them singletons. Indicated time point: newly diagnosed, previously untreated cHL patient sample. The source material was peripheral blood mononuclear cells (PBMCs). Receptor source: a human donor with classical Hodgkin lymphoma.

The chain is built from TRBV28 and TRBJ2-2; D is perhaps TRBD2 (6 bases). Trimming stripped 4 bases from V and 3 bases from J, with 12 bases between. The germline V gene has CDR1 MDHEN and CDR2 SYDVKM. CDR3 length: 15 amino acids. The CDR3 protein is CASSSGGIYTGELFF. The CDR3 DNA sequence: TGTGCCAGCAGTTCAGGAGGGATCTACACCGGGGAGCTGTTTTTT.

V is TRBV28 and J is TRBJ2-4, with D hard to call. V shed 5 bases and J shed 3 bases, with 8 bases lying between them. This CDR3 has 13 amino acids. Germline loops: CDR1 MDHEN, CDR2 SYDVKM. The CDR3 DNA reads as TGTGCCAGCAGTCGGGTGGACAAAAACATTCAGTACTTC. Its protein product is CASSRVDKNIQYF.

A single count supports this clone. The V call is TRBV5-6, the J call TRBJ2-7; D unresolved. Per the germline V gene, CDR1 is SGHDT and CDR2 is YYEEEE. The length of the CDR3 is 14 residues. V was trimmed by 0 bases and J by 3 bases, leaving 10 bases between them. The CDR3 DNA follows: TGTGCCAGCAGCTTGGGGCCGGGTGACTACGAGCAGTACTTC. It is translated as CASSLGPGDYEQYF.

This clone turned up a few times. V usage is TRBV9 and J usage is TRBJ1-2; D perhaps matches TRBD1 (5 bases). The CDR3 contains 14 residues. Germline V lookup: CDR1 SGDLS, CDR2 YYNGEE. Trimming left V 0 bases short and J 13 bases short, with 19 bases between. The CDR3 sequence: CASSVDGTDHPGTF. The CDR3 DNA reads as TGTGCCAGCAGCGTAGATGGGACCGACCACCCGGGCACCTTC.

V gene TRBV4-2 combines with J gene TRBJ2-7; 10 bases are shared with TRBD2. Germline V gene data show CDR1 as LGHNA and CDR2 as YNFKEQ. Trimming removed 0 bases from V and 3 bases from J; junction bases left unmatched: 2. The length of the CDR3 is 15 residues. CDR3: CASSQEVAGGYEQYF. The CDR3 DNA reads TGTGCCAGCAGCCAAGAGGTAGCGGGAGGCTACGAGCAGTACTTC.

V gene TRBV4-2 combines with J gene TRBJ2-2; 7 nucleotides align to TRBD2. The V gene's germline CDR1 is LGHNA and CDR2 YNFKEQ. The V segment lost 3 bases and the J segment 1 base; nucleotides outside the gene matches: 2. The CDR3 contains 15 residues. The CDR3 DNA sequence: TGTGCCAGCAGCCAGGCGGGAGAGAACACCGGGGAGCTGTTTTTT. This encodes CASSQAGENTGELFF.

This chain connects TRBV28 to TRBJ1-4; D call uncertain. Between the trimmed V and J ends, which lost 5 bases and 0 bases, there was a span of 10 bases. The CDR3 contains 15 residues. Germline loops: CDR1 MDHEN, CDR2 SYDVKM. DNA for the CDR3: TGTGCCAGCAGTCGCCCATTTGCAACTAATGAAAAACTGTTTTTT. Encoded protein: CASSRPFATNEKLFF.

This clone has just one count. The chain combines TRBV7-9 with TRBJ2-3; 7 bases map to TRBD1. V shed 2 bases, J shed 5 bases, and the junction held 1 base outside the gene matches. Germline V gene data show CDR1 as SEHNR and CDR2 as FQNEAQ (reference sequence). The CDR3 is made up of 13 amino acids. The CDR3 DNA reads as TGTGCCAGCAGCTTAACAGGGGTAGATACGCAGTATTTT. It translates to CASSLTGVDTQYF.

The CDR3 DNA reads as TGTGCCAGCAGACAGGACGGTAACTATGGCTACACCTTC. It translates to CASRQDGNYGYTF. J is TRBJ1-2 and V is TRBV28, with TRBD1 as a possible D gene (5 bases). The germline gives CDR1 MDHEN, CDR2 SYDVKM. The CDR3 consists of 13 residues. The V end lost 6 bases, the J end lost 1 base, and 9 bases lay between the germline ends.

This clone was detected only once. V is TRBV7-9 and J is TRBJ1-1, with TRBD1 as a possible D gene (5 bases). The CDR3 runs to 15 residues. The V end was cut by 1 base, the J end by 1 base, with 10 bases between. From germline, CDR1 is SEHNR and CDR2 FQNEAQ (reference sequence). The CDR3 sequence: CASSLGSGRNTEAFF. The CDR3 DNA reads as TGTGCCAGCAGCTTAGGTTCAGGGAGGAACACTGAAGCTTTCTTT.

J is TRBJ2-7 and V is TRBV27, with 7 bases matching TRBD1. Germline lookup yields CDR1 MNHEY and CDR2 SMNVEV (reference sequence). With 6 bases clipped from V and 4 bases from J, the junction kept 6 bases outside the gene matches. The CDR3 contains 13 residues. Here the CDR3 DNA reads TGTGCCAGCAGAAGGCAGGGGGAATACGAGCAGTACTTC. This sequence encodes CASRRQGEYEQYF.

This chain uses TRBV11-3 with TRBJ2-5, with 7 bases that match TRBD1. The V segment lost 5 bases and the J segment 4 bases; nucleotides outside the gene matches: 4. The CDR3 covers 13 residues. Germline CDR1 is SGHNT and CDR2 is YENEEA. The CDR3 DNA reads TGTGCCAGCAGCGCCACAGGGGCAGAGACCCAGTACTTC. It specifies CASSATGAETQYF.

This clone was detected only once. The V call is TRBV28, the J call TRBJ2-7, with TRBD2 matching 12 bases. The CDR3 length is 15 residues. V dropped 7 bases and J dropped 6; count of bases not matched to a gene: 10. Per the germline V gene, CDR1 is MDHEN and CDR2 is SYDVKM. The CDR3 here is CASTLAGGGLGEQYF. The CDR3 DNA reads TGTGCCAGCACCCTAGCGGGAGGGGGGTTAGGCGAGCAGTACTTC.

The chain joins TRBV2 to TRBJ2-3; no reliable D call. CDR1 SNHLY and CDR2 FYNNEI come from the germline V gene. The CDR3 spans 13 residues. V was cut by 7 bases and J by 5 bases, with 13 bases left in between. The CDR3 DNA follows: TGTGCCAGCACCGCGCGGATGGAAGATACGCAGTATTTT. Its translation: CASTARMEDTQYF.

V is TRBV18 and J is TRBJ1-1; D may be TRBD1 (6 bases). This CDR3 contains 14 residues. Germline V gene lookup returns CDR1 KGHSH and CDR2 LQKENI. V gave up 4 bases and J gave up 6 bases, with 15 bases separating them. CDR3 nucleotide sequence: TGTGCCAGCTCACGGGTCTCGACAGGACCTGAAGCTTTCTTT. Translation: CASSRVSTGPEAFF. Supplemented by reference TRBV18 and TRBJ1-1, the full variable domain reads NAGVMQNPRHLVRRRGQEARLRCSPMKGHSHVYWYRQLPEEGLKFMVYLQKENIIDESGMPKERFSAEFPKEGPSILRIQQVVRGDSAAYFCASSRVSTGPEAFFGQGTRLTVV.

The CDR3 here is CASSIYRGTGELFF. The CDR3 DNA sequence: TGTGCCAGTAGTATCTACAGGGGGACCGGGGAGCTGTTTTTT. The chain carries TRBV19 and TRBJ2-2; 8 bases line up with TRBD1. Germline CDR1 LNHDA, CDR2 SQIVND (reference sequence). V shed 3 bases and J 5 bases; nucleotides not matched to a gene: 2. The CDR3 consists of 14 residues. The variable domain in full, completed from reference TRBV19 and TRBJ2-2, reads DGGITQSPKYLFRKEGQNVTLSCEQNLNHDAMYWYRQDPGQGLRLIYYSQIVNDFQKGDIAEGYSVSREKKESFPLTVTSAQKNPTAFYLCASSIYRGTGELFFGEGSRLTVL.

This clone was detected once. The chain couples TRBV15 to TRBJ2-7; D is unresolved. The V and J ends lost 0 bases and 2 bases respectively, with 8 bases between them. This CDR3 has 14 amino acids. Germline V gene data show CDR1 as LNHNV and CDR2 as YYDKDF (reference sequence). The CDR3 region is CATSREAQAYEQYF. The CDR3 region has the DNA TGTGCCACCAGCAGAGAGGCTCAGGCCTACGAGCAGTACTTC. The complete variable domain, with remaining parts taken from reference TRBV15 and TRBJ2-7, reads DAMVIQNPRYQVTQFGKPVTLSCSQTLNHNVMYWYQQKSSQAPKLLFHYYDKDFNNEADTPDNFQSRRPNTSFCFLDIRSPGLGDTAMYLCATSREAQAYEQYFGPGTRLTVT.

This sequence joins TRBV28 and TRBJ2-3, with D maybe TRBD2 (5 bases). V gave up 6 bases and J gave up 3 bases, with 7 bases separating them. The CDR3 is made up of 12 amino acids. Looked up from germline, CDR1 is MDHEN and CDR2 is SYDVKM. The CDR3: CASSLATDTQYF. As DNA, the CDR3 is TGTGCCAGCAGCCTAGCTACAGATACGCAGTATTTT.

The chain combines TRBV27 with TRBJ1-4; 7 positions match TRBD1. Germline V gene sequence: CDR1 MNHEY, CDR2 SMNVEV (reference sequence). J was trimmed by 4 bases and V by 4 bases; bases with no gene match: 6. The CDR3 runs 15 residues. In nucleotides, the CDR3 is TGTGCCAGCAGTTCTCCGGGACAGCGTAATGAAAAACTGTTTTTT. Protein: CASSSPGQRNEKLFF.

The chain joins TRBV4-3 to TRBJ2-3; TRBD1 might be the D (6 bases). The V gene lost 4 bases and the J gene lost 6 bases, with 14 bases spanning the gap. The CDR3 is made up of 14 amino acids. CDR1 LGHNA and CDR2 YSLEER come from the germline V gene. CDR3 in DNA: TGCGCCAGCAGCCTAGCGACAGGTTACGATACGCAGTATTTT. It is translated as CASSLATGYDTQYF.

The rearrangement links TRBV5-1 to TRBJ2-5; TRBD2 matches 8 bases. Trimming took 3 bases from V and 5 from J; bases not matched to a gene: 6. The CDR3 spans 14 residues. Germline V CDR1 and CDR2: SGHRS, YFSETQ. The CDR3 nucleotides are TGCGCCAGCAGCTCCCAGACGGGAGGGGAGACCCAGTACTTC. It specifies CASSSQTGGETQYF.

This clone has a handful of counts. In DNA, the CDR3 is TGTGCCAGCAATGCAGGACAGGGTTCCGGGCAGCCCCAGCATTTT. Amino acid sequence: CASNAGQGSGQPQHF. The genes are TRBV2 and TRBJ1-5; TRBD1 agrees at 8 bases. J gave up 7 bases and V 7 bases, and 12 bases lay outside the gene matches. Germline-derived CDR1 and CDR2 are SNHLY and FYNNEI. The CDR3 spans 15 residues. The entire variable domain, with the rest obtained from reference TRBV2 and TRBJ1-5, is as follows: EPEVTQTPSHQVTQMGQEVILRCVPISNHLYFYWYRQILGQKVEFLVSFYNNEISEKSEIFDDQFSVERPDGSNFTLKIRSTKLEDSAMYFCASNAGQGSGQPQHFGDGTRLSIL.

This clone was picked up one time. The chain uses TRBV27 and TRBJ1-1; D remains ambiguous. V was cut by 2 bases and J by 1 base, with 5 bases left in between. The germline CDR1 and CDR2 sequences are MNHEY and SMNVEV (reference sequence). The CDR3 loop spans 13 amino acids. The CDR3 reads CASSLRRNTEAFF. The CDR3 coding sequence is TGTGCCAGCAGTTTAAGACGGAACACTGAAGCTTTCTTT.

The V and J genes are TRBV18 and TRBJ1-1, with 7 bases fitting TRBD1. This CDR3 contains 12 residues. CDR1 is KGHSH and CDR2 is LQKENI in the germline V gene. Losses at the gene ends were 1 base for V and 8 bases for J; bases not matched to a gene: 1. The CDR3 DNA sequence: TGTGCCAGCTCACCACGACAGGGAGAAGCTTTCTTT. Its translation: CASSPRQGEAFF.

The V gene is TRBV20-1, the J gene TRBJ2-3; D gene unclear. Trimming left V 3 bases short and J 14 bases short, with 6 bases between. There are 8 residues in the CDR3. Looked up from germline, CDR1 is DFQATT and CDR2 is SNEGSKA (reference sequence). The CDR3 nucleotides are TGCAGTGCTAGCCCCCGGTATTTT. This sequence encodes CSASPRYF.

V and J are TRBV23-1 and TRBJ1-5; 10 bases align to TRBD1. TRBV23-1 counts as an open reading frame of uncertain function. CDR3 size: 16 residues. V lost 10 bases and J lost 1; bases outside the gene matches: 10. The CDR3 loop reads CAMTGTGEGSNQPQHF. CDR3 bases: TGCGCCATGACCGGGACAGGGGAGGGGAGCAATCAGCCCCAGCATTTT.

The chain joins TRBV5-8 to TRBJ2-5, with D tentatively TRBD1 (6 bases). Trimming stripped 3 bases from V and 3 bases from J, with 27 bases between. From germline, CDR1 is SGHTS and CDR2 YDEGEE. The CDR3 runs to 19 residues. The CDR3 sequence is CASSSMLTFGDIIKETQYF. The CDR3 DNA follows: TGTGCCAGCAGCTCGATGCTTACTTTCGGGGACATAATTAAAGAGACCCAGTACTTC.

V and J are TRBV2 and TRBJ1-1; D not certain. The CDR3 spans 13 residues. V lost 3 bases to trimming and J lost 1 base, with 6 bases between them. CDR1 SNHLY and CDR2 FYNNEI come from the germline V gene. CDR3 loop: CASSEWQNTEAFF. DNA of the CDR3: TGTGCCAGCAGTGAGTGGCAGAACACTGAAGCTTTCTTT.